The clone carrying this T cell receptor (beta chain) came up a few times. The data were taken from a study of identical twins. Trimming removed 6 bases at V and 5 bases at J, with 14 bases between. The germline gives CDR1 MNHEY, CDR2 SMNVEV (reference sequence). The CDR3 has 14 amino acids. A universal primer site was incorporated via template switching, and the cDNA contained unique molecular identifiers. TCRdb ran MiXCR on the 5' RACE reads and lists one entry per CDR3 protein. The sample carries roughly 470,000 distinct CDR3 sequences, 14% recorded once. In addition, the sample was reused for a study of yellow fever vaccine responses in identical twins.

The sequencing sample was made of CD4+ T cells sorted from blood. This sequence joins TRBV27 and TRBJ1-5; the D gene is possibly TRBD1 (5 bases). The source is a woman between 18 and 29 years old in good health. CDR3 in amino acids: CASSVDSLYQPQHF. The CDR3 DNA follows: TGTGCCAGCAGCGTTGACAGTCTCTATCAGCCCCAGCATTTT.